Below, one T cell receptor beta chain is given with its context. Antigen: not known. The sample belongs to a study of T cell responses to AZD1222 COVID-19 vaccine. Regarding the study as a whole: No day 14 peak samples; only post-peak repertoires were characterized. Nearly half of the spike-specific TCRs reportedly recognize variant regions that carry no mutations.

The method was immunoSEQ multiplex PCR; TCRdb's version includes in-frame clones alone and lacks a portion of them. This sample has some 130,000 clones, with around 89% found just once. The receptor was derived from an adult in good health. The material sequenced was peripheral blood, taken on day 0 of AZD1222 vaccination.

The CDR3, as DNA: TGTGCCAGCAGCCTGCAAATCCAAGGCGGGGCAAGGGATACGCAGTATTTT. Protein product: CASSLQIQGGARDTQYF. The chain is built from TRBV4-2 and TRBJ2-3; D perhaps matches TRBD2 (6 bases). Germline CDR1 reads LGHNA; CDR2 reads YNFKEQ. CDR3 size: 17 residues. V gave up 4 bases and J gave up 6 bases, with 23 bases separating them.